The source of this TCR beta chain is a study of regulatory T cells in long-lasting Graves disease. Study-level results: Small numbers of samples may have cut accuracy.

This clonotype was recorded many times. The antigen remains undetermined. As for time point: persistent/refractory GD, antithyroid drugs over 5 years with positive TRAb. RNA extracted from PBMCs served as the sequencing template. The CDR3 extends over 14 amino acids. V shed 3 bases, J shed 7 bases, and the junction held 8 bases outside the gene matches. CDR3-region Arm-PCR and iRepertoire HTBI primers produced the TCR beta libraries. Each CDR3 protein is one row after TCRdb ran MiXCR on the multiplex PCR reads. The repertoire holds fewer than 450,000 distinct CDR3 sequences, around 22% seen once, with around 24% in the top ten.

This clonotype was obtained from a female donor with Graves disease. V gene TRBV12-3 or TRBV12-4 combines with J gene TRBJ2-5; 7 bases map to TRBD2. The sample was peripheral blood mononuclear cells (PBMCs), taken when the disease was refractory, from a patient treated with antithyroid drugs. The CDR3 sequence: CASSLEGGEGTQYF. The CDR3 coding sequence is TGTGCCAGCAGTTTGGAGGGAGGGGAGGGGACCCAGTACTTC.